This T cell receptor (beta chain) appears in the sequencing data of a study of cytomegalovirus exposure and HLA in healthy donors. The PCR had 60 Vbeta and 13 Jbeta primers. The table came from immunoSEQ multiplex PCR; TCRdb's copy has only in-frame clones and leaves some out. The sample contains about 82,000 clones, about 9.4% of which appear only once. This clone was seen a few times. The CDR3 does not end in the conserved phenylalanine or tryptophan, so this is likely a read error. Germline V lookup: CDR1 LNHDA, CDR2 SQIVND (reference sequence). This CDR3 spans 16 amino acids. Source material: PBMCs. This chain joins TRBV19 and TRBJ2-3; D possibly corresponds to TRBD1 (6 bases). The origin of this receptor is a man in his 60s in good health and CMV-seropositive. CDR3 protein: CVSSRTEVYSTDTQYL. CDR3 bases: TGTGTCAGTAGTAGGACAGAAGTATATAGCACAGATACGCAGTATTTG.